The present entry profiles one T cell receptor beta chain with its context. What it recognizes is unknown. At one boundary the junction diverges from the germline segment, which might be a read error. MiXCR was run by TCRdb on the RT-PCR reads, yielding one entry per CDR3 protein. The sample contains 2,500 to 3,000 distinct CDR3 sequences, roughly 90% of which appear only once. This CDR3 spans 14 amino acids. In germline, CDR1 is MNHNS, CDR2 SASEGT. This specimen belongs to a study of yellow fever vaccine responses in identical twins. Findings and limits, study-wide: Twins' vaccine T cell response reportedly gave the appearance of partial convergence and partial personalization.

The sequence came from a woman aged 18 to 35 who received the yellow fever vaccine. The chain employs TRBV6-1 and TRBJ2-3, with D tentatively TRBD1 (5 bases). This specimen was T cells from blood (PBMCs), unsorted or a sorted subset (not recorded which), taken before or after yellow fever vaccination (not recorded which). DNA of the CDR3: TGCGCCAGCAGTGATGCTGGACAAACAGATACGCAGTATTTT. Translation: CASSDAGQTDTQYF.